The 6 T cell receptor beta chains below come from one sample, sequenced in a study of blood T cell repertoires in COVID-19. Sequencing was performed with immunoSEQ multiplex PCR; in TCRdb, only in-frame clones are kept and a portion is missing. This table has around 220,000 clones, around 88% appearing once. The specimen sequenced was peripheral blood. The origin of the receptors is a man aged 18-30 years with active or convalescent COVID-19.

The chain uses TRBV10-3 and TRBJ1-2; D gene ambiguous. The germline gives CDR1 ENHRY, CDR2 SYGVKD. The CDR3 covers 16 residues. Deletions cut 2 bases from V and 5 bases from J, with 18 bases between. This CDR3 reads CAISEGLEDLRYGYTF. CDR3 bases: TGTGCCATCAGTGAGGGACTTGAGGATCTACGGTATGGCTACACCTTC.

The chain couples TRBV30 to TRBJ1-3; D gene ambiguous. The CDR3 consists of 14 residues. Trimming pared 6 bases from V and 1 base from J, leaving 13 bases between. Germline CDR1 reads GTSNPN; CDR2 reads SVGIG (reference sequence). CDR3 in amino acids: CACDTAFSGNTIYF. The CDR3 DNA sequence: TGTGCCTGCGATACAGCTTTTTCTGGAAACACCATATATTTT.

The chain links TRBV2 to TRBJ1-2; perhaps TRBD1 as D (6 bases). This CDR3 is 14 amino acids long. Germline-derived CDR1 and CDR2 are SNHLY and FYNNEI. Trimming left V 5 bases short and J 5 bases short, with 15 bases between. The CDR3 spells CASSPGGQLYGYTF. For the CDR3, the DNA is TGTGCCAGCAGTCCCGGGGGGCAGCTGTATGGCTACACCTTC. Using reference TRBV2 and TRBJ1-2 for the parts outside the CDR3, the full variable domain is EPEVTQTPSHQVTQMGQEVILRCVPISNHLYFYWYRQILGQKVEFLVSFYNNEISEKSEIFDDQFSVERPDGSNFTLKIRSTKLEDSAMYFCASSPGGQLYGYTFGSGTRLTVV.

The chain employs TRBV5-4 and TRBJ1-1; a possible D gene is TRBD1 (6 bases). The V gene's germline CDR1 is SGHNT and CDR2 YYREEE (reference sequence). V lost 4 bases to trimming and J lost 5 bases, with 15 bases between them. This CDR3 region has 14 residues. CDR3 in DNA: TGTGCCAGCAGCGCAACACGGACAGCGACTGAAGCTTTCTTT. Encoded protein: CASSATRTATEAFF.

In this sample, this clone turned up once. V usage is TRBV19 and J usage is TRBJ2-1; no clear D. Trimming cost V 3 bases and J 4 bases, with 10 bases left between them. Looked up from germline, CDR1 is LNHDA and CDR2 is SQIVND (reference sequence). This CDR3 contains 14 residues. The CDR3: CASSILPGYNEQFF. CDR3 in DNA: TGTGCCAGTAGTATCCTTCCAGGATACAATGAGCAGTTCTTC.

The chain employs TRBV5-4 and TRBJ2-5; D remains unclear. In germline, CDR1 is SGHNT, CDR2 YYREEE (reference sequence). This CDR3 is built from 13 residues. V was trimmed by 0 bases and J by 5 bases, leaving 8 bases between them. CDR3 sequence (DNA): TGTGCCAGCAGCTTGGTGACCGGGGAGACCCAGTACTTC. Its translation: CASSLVTGETQYF.